Below are 19 T cell receptor beta chains sequenced from a single sample in a study of blood T cell repertoires in COVID-19. Libraries were prepared by immunoSEQ multiplex PCR; TCRdb keeps only in-frame clonotypes and omits some of them. The data contain roughly 220,000 clones, around 91% of them singletons. The sequencing input was PBMCs or T cells enriched from blood (not recorded which). Receptors originate from a man aged 25-45 years who had been exposed to COVID-19.

V usage is TRBV2 and J usage is TRBJ2-7; no clear D gene. Germline lookup yields CDR1 SNHLY and CDR2 FYNNEI. V gave up 7 bases and J gave up 5 bases, with 12 bases separating them. The CDR3 is 12 residues long. CDR3 sequence: CASTYESHEQYF. DNA for the CDR3: TGTGCCAGCACCTACGAGAGCCACGAGCAGTACTTC. The whole variable domain, filled in from reference TRBV2 and TRBJ2-7, reads EPEVTQTPSHQVTQMGQEVILRCVPISNHLYFYWYRQILGQKVEFLVSFYNNEISEKSEIFDDQFSVERPDGSNFTLKIRSTKLEDSAMYFCASTYESHEQYFGPGTRLTVT.

The rearrangement uses TRBV9 and TRBJ2-1; maybe TRBD2 (5 bases). CDR3 size: 14 residues. V was clipped by 4 bases and J by 4 bases, with 12 bases between them. Germline CDR1 reads SGDLS; CDR2 reads YYNGEE. This CDR3 is CASSSAARYNEQFF. The DNA for the CDR3 is TGTGCCAGCAGCTCAGCGGCGAGGTACAATGAGCAGTTCTTC.

This rearrangement joins TRBV13 to TRBJ1-4; unclear D gene. The germline V gene has CDR1 PRHDT and CDR2 FYEKMQ (reference sequence). The CDR3 totals 17 residues. Trimming pared 3 bases from V and 1 base from J, leaving 15 bases between. The CDR3 nucleotides read TGTGCCAGCAGCTTGGGTATGGAGGGCCTAACTAATGAAAAACTGTTTTTT. Translation: CASSLGMEGLTNEKLFF. Supplemented by reference TRBV13 and TRBJ1-4, the full variable domain reads AAGVIQSPRHLIKEKRETATLKCYPIPRHDTVYWYQQGPGQDPQFLISFYEKMQSDKGSIPDRFSAQQFSDYHSELNMSSLELGDSALYFCASSLGMEGLTNEKLFFGSGTQLSVL.

The V and J genes are TRBV6-5 and TRBJ2-1, with D possibly being TRBD1 (5 bases). Trimming took 7 bases from V and 15 from J, leaving 25 bases between them. The CDR3 is 14 amino acids. The germline V gene has CDR1 MNHEY and CDR2 SVGAGI. CDR3 residues: CASIGRAGRNRPFF. The CDR3 nucleotides are TGTGCCAGCATCGGAAGGGCAGGGCGAAACCGCCCGTTCTTC.

This rearrangement joins TRBV3-1 (or the pseudogene TRBV3-2) to TRBJ1-3; D is uncertain. Germline CDR1 reads LGHDT; CDR2 reads YNNKEL (reference sequence). The CDR3 consists of 12 residues. The V and J ends lost 4 bases and 8 bases respectively, with 9 bases between them. The CDR3 DNA reads as TGTGCCAGCAGCCCTACGAGCGACACCATATATTTT. Protein product: CASSPTSDTIYF.

This chain connects TRBV5-1 to TRBJ1-1, with 10 bases identical to TRBD1. CDR3 length equals 16 residues. CDR1 and CDR2 (germline): SGHRS, YFSETQ. V was clipped by 4 bases and J by 2 bases; unmatched bases: 8. CDR3 protein: CASSPLRDRGNTEAFF. In nucleotides, the CDR3 is TGCGCCAGCAGCCCACTCCGGGACAGGGGAAACACTGAAGCTTTCTTT.

The chain recombines TRBV5-1 with TRBJ2-3; the D is unclear. This CDR3 is 11 amino acids long. V was trimmed by 6 bases and J by 0 bases, leaving 2 bases between them. Germline V gives CDR1 SGHRS, CDR2 YFSETQ. The CDR3 sequence is CASTSTDTQYF. Written as DNA, the CDR3 is TGCGCCAGCACAAGCACAGATACGCAGTATTTT. The full variable domain, with the rest looked up from reference TRBV5-1 and TRBJ2-3, is KAGVTQTPRYLIKTRGQQVTLSCSPISGHRSVSWYQQTPGQGLQFLFEYFSETQRNKGNFPGRFSGRQFSNSRSEMNVSTLELGDSALYLCASTSTDTQYFGPGTRLTVL.

The chain uses TRBV25-1 and TRBJ2-3; D is unresolved. The CDR3 is 16 amino acids. The V and J ends lost 1 base and 2 bases respectively, with 13 bases between them. CDR1 MGHDK and CDR2 SYGVNS come from the germline V gene. The CDR3 loop is CASSESVGRNTDTQYF. The CDR3 nucleotides are TGTGCCAGCAGTGAATCGGTCGGTAGAAACACAGATACGCAGTATTTT.

V is TRBV5-5 and J is TRBJ2-3; 8 nucleotides align to TRBD2. Looked up from germline, CDR1 is SGHKS and CDR2 is YYEKEE (reference sequence). The length of the CDR3 is 16 residues. The ends lost 4 bases at V and 2 bases at J; junction bases unmatched: 9. The CDR3 region has the DNA TGTGCCAGCAGCAGAGAGGGCGGGGGGTCCACAGATACGCAGTATTTT. Translating gives CASSREGGGSTDTQYF.

This clone appeared once. The chain combines TRBV19 with TRBJ1-3, with no clear D. The germline V gene has CDR1 LNHDA and CDR2 SQIVND (reference sequence). Trimming stripped 10 bases from V and 4 bases from J, with 11 bases between. There are 12 residues in the CDR3. CDR3 amino acids: CATEFAGNTIYF. The CDR3 DNA reads TGTGCCACTGAGTTTGCGGGAAACACCATATATTTT.

This clone was observed a handful of times. The chain recombines TRBV6-1 with TRBJ2-5; D ambiguous. The CDR3 loop spans 12 amino acids. The ends were cut back, 1 base at V and 5 bases at J, with 5 bases in the middle. CDR1 MNHNS and CDR2 SASEGT come from the germline V gene. The CDR3 loop reads CASSEGRETQYF. CDR3 DNA: TGTGCCAGCAGTGAAGGCAGGGAGACCCAGTACTTC.

This rearrangement joins TRBV10-1 to TRBJ2-3, with TRBD2 matching 7 bases. The V and J ends lost 2 bases and 3 bases, in that order; junction bases with no gene match: 5. The CDR3 is made up of 15 amino acids. Per the germline V gene, CDR1 is WNHNN and CDR2 is SYGVQD (reference sequence). CDR3 in amino acids: CASSETGTITDTQYF. For the CDR3, the DNA is TGCGCCAGCAGTGAGACCGGGACTATTACAGATACGCAGTATTTT.

The chain recombines TRBV5-1 with TRBJ1-6, with TRBD1 as a possible D gene (6 bases). CDR1 is SGHRS, CDR2 YFSETQ, per germline. The CDR3 is 15 amino acids. Trimming pared 1 base from V and 7 bases from J, leaving 12 bases between. In DNA form, the CDR3 reads TGCGCCAGCAGCTTGATGGGACACGAAAATTCACCCCTCCACTTT. Its translation is CASSLMGHENSPLHF.

CDR3 coding DNA: TGTGCCATCAGGGACAGCCGAACAGATACGCAGTATTTT. It specifies CAIRDSRTDTQYF. The rearrangement joins TRBV10-3 to TRBJ2-3, with D possibly being TRBD1 (6 bases). V was clipped by 6 bases and J by 3 bases, with 10 bases between them. This CDR3 has 13 amino acids. The germline CDR1 and CDR2 sequences are ENHRY and SYGVKD.

J is TRBJ1-4 and V is TRBV25-1; 7 bases are a match to TRBD1. The CDR3 length is 17 residues. Looked up from germline, CDR1 is MGHDK and CDR2 is SYGVNS. J was trimmed by 2 bases and V by 1 base; bases with no gene match: 7. The CDR3 DNA reads as TGTGCCAGCAGTGAATTGGGATTGGACAGGACTAATGAAAAACTGTTTTTT. It translates to CASSELGLDRTNEKLFF.

The count of this clone is one. The chain employs TRBV2 and TRBJ1-1, with D tentatively TRBD1 (6 bases). V gave up 6 bases and J gave up 2 bases, with 10 bases separating them. The CDR3 runs 13 residues. CDR1 is SNHLY, CDR2 FYNNEI, per germline. The CDR3 nucleotides read TGTGCCAGCAGACAGGGTTCCAACACTGAAGCTTTCTTT. Its translation: CASRQGSNTEAFF. Complete variable domain (other parts from reference TRBV2 and TRBJ1-1): EPEVTQTPSHQVTQMGQEVILRCVPISNHLYFYWYRQILGQKVEFLVSFYNNEISEKSEIFDDQFSVERPDGSNFTLKIRSTKLEDSAMYFCASRQGSNTEAFFGQGTRLTVV.

The rearrangement uses TRBV29-1 and TRBJ2-7; 9 bases are a match to TRBD1. V shed 6 bases, J shed 0 bases, and the junction held 3 bases outside the gene matches. The germline gives CDR1 SQVTM, CDR2 ANQGSEA. This CDR3 has 13 residues. DNA for the CDR3: TGCAGCGTAACAGGGGGCTACTCCTACGAGCAGTACTTC. This sequence encodes CSVTGGYSYEQYF.

This clone was seen a handful of times. The CDR3 nucleotides read TGTGCCAGCAGTGAGCGAGCGGGGGATTCCCAAGAGACCCAGTACTTC. It yields the protein CASSERAGDSQETQYF. The chain links TRBV6-4 to TRBJ2-5, with 8 bases identical to TRBD2. Unmatched junction bases numbered 7, after V lost 3 bases and J lost 1 base. This CDR3 is built from 16 residues. Germline V lookup: CDR1 MRHNA, CDR2 SNTAGT.

The chain couples TRBV4-1 to TRBJ1-2; TRBD1 is a possible D gene (6 bases). Germline lookup yields CDR1 MGHRA and CDR2 YSYEKL. The CDR3 is 15 amino acids. Trimming removed 0 bases from V and 2 bases from J, with 10 bases in between. CDR3 DNA sequence: TGCGCCAGCAGCCAAGAAGCAGGGGCCAACTATGGCTACACCTTC. Translating it yields CASSQEAGANYGYTF.